The clone carrying this T cell receptor (beta chain) was seen many times. Its specificity is unknown. Attached unique molecular identifiers marked individual cDNA molecules. Using its own MiXCR run on the 5' RACE reads, TCRdb lists one record per CDR3 protein. The sample has about 22,000 distinct CDR3 sequences, about 3.7% seen once; the top ten hold less than 7%. This CDR3 region has 17 residues. CDR1 and CDR2 (germline): SGHAT, FQNNGV. V trimming: 0 bases; J trimming: 4 bases; junction bases outside the gene matches: 9. This specimen comes from a study of early T cells in non-severe SARS-CoV-2 infection. Study information: From unsorted whole blood, bulk RNA was sequenced, and the chains remained unpaired. Study conclusions and caveats: Anti-spike CD8 responses were favored by VDJdb matching, which missed private and CD4 specificities.

The V and J genes are TRBV11-2 and TRBJ2-5; 9 bases map to TRBD2. The sample taken for sequencing was whole blood. The clonotype originates from an adult who was a healthcare worker with PCR-confirmed SARS-CoV-2 infection or an uninfected control (not recorded which). CDR3 region: CASSLDGLAGRRETQYF. In DNA, the CDR3 is TGTGCCAGCAGCTTAGATGGGCTAGCGGGGAGAAGAGAGACCCAGTACTTC. The whole variable domain, filled in from reference TRBV11-2 and TRBJ2-5, reads EAGVAQSPRYKIIEKRQSVAFWCNPISGHATLYWYQQILGQGPKLLIQFQNNGVVDDSQLPKDRFSAERLKGVDSTLKIQPAKLEDSAVYLCASSLDGLAGRRETQYFGPGTRLLVL.